This TCR beta chain was obtained from a study of cytomegalovirus exposure and HLA in healthy donors. Study-level information: A previous analysis identified more than 100 million unique TCR beta sequences derived from 180 million or so T cells.

Whole-study results and caveats: It was only CMV serostatus that was available as immune exposure information. A later analysis found common viral pathogens apparently linked to several of the most significant clusters. For most TCR beta V segments, an earlier analysis put the productive rate at about 90% or about 30% of the time.

13 Jbeta primers and 60 Vbeta primers were used for the PCR. Measured with immunoSEQ multiplex PCR; TCRdb has only the in-frame clones, and not every one. This table holds around 71,000 clones. The CDR3 has 16 residues. Germline V CDR1 and CDR2: MDHEN, SYDVKM. V lost 7 bases, J lost 2 bases, and 10 bases stayed unmatched. For this clone: The antigen remains unidentified.

The sequenced material came from PBMCs. This TCR came from a woman younger than 45 in good health and CMV-seronegative. The genes are TRBV28 and TRBJ1-2, with 10 bases fitting TRBD1. The CDR3 reads CASTIVGTGANYGYTF. For the CDR3, the DNA is TGTGCCAGCACCATCGTTGGGACAGGGGCCAACTATGGCTACACCTTC.